This is a list of T cell receptor beta chains from one sample in a study of beta chain features in type 1 diabetes. Assay: immunoSEQ multiplex PCR; the TCRdb copy retains only in-frame clones and omits some. The sample holds about 650,000 clones, 9.5% to 15% seen once. The sequenced sample was naive CD4+ T cells from blood. All receptors derive from a man younger than 40 with type 1 diabetes. CDR3s include the opening cysteine and the closing phenylalanine or tryptophan. The D gene is left open where the match is weak. Expanded clones are given a class, and other clones once, few, many or no size at all.

D gene: -; clone size: few; V gene: TRBV7-2; J gene: TRBJ2-1; CDR3 protein: CASSLYMANEQFF; CDR3 DNA: TGTGCCAGCAGCTTATACATGGCGAATGAGCAGTTCTTC
D gene: -; clone size: few; V gene: TRBV28; J gene: TRBJ2-1; CDR3 protein: CASSLLVHEQFF; CDR3 DNA: TGTGCCAGCAGTTTATTGGTACATGAGCAGTTCTTC
D gene: -; clone size: -; V gene: TRBV28; J gene: TRBJ2-7; CDR3 protein: CASRSGPYEQYF; CDR3 DNA: TGTGCCAGCAGATCAGGGCCCTACGAGCAGTACTTC
D gene: TRBD1; clone size: -; V gene: TRBV11-3; J gene: TRBJ2-2; CDR3 protein: CASSSRTGRNTGELFF; CDR3 DNA: TGTGCCAGCAGCTCAAGGACAGGGAGGAACACCGGGGAGCTGTTTTTT
D gene: TRBD1; clone size: few; V gene: TRBV29-1; J gene: TRBJ1-6; CDR3 protein: CSVVDRPNSPLHF; CDR3 DNA: TGCAGCGTGGTGGACAGGCCCAATTCACCCCTCCACTTT
D gene: -; clone size: -; V gene: TRBV11-2; J gene: TRBJ1-6; CDR3 protein: CASSDSSKGFNSPLHF; CDR3 DNA: TGTGCCAGCAGCGACTCGTCTAAGGGGTTTAATTCACCCCTCCACTTT
D gene: TRBD2; clone size: -; V gene: TRBV29-1; J gene: TRBJ2-1; CDR3 protein: CSVPRNQGLAGGNEQFF; CDR3 DNA: TGCAGCGTTCCCCGGAACCAGGGACTAGCGGGGGGCAATGAGCAGTTCTTC
D gene: -; clone size: few; V gene: TRBV7-8; J gene: TRBJ2-1; CDR3 protein: CASSLVGYNNEQFF; CDR3 DNA: TGTGCCAGCAGCTTAGTGGGGTATAACAATGAGCAGTTCTTC
D gene: TRBD2; clone size: few; V gene: TRBV28; J gene: TRBJ2-4; CDR3 protein: CASSQPPGLGDKNIQYF; CDR3 DNA: TGTGCCAGCAGTCAACCGCCGGGACTAGGGGACAAAAACATTCAGTACTTC
D gene: TRBD1; clone size: few; V gene: TRBV7-9; J gene: TRBJ2-7; CDR3 protein: CASSTLGTGNYEQYF; CDR3 DNA: TGTGCCAGCAGCACTCTAGGGACAGGGAACTACGAGCAGTACTTC
D gene: TRBD1; clone size: -; V gene: TRBV9; J gene: TRBJ1-2; CDR3 protein: CASSPRTGANYGYTF; CDR3 DNA: TGTGCCAGCAGCCCCCGGACAGGGGCTAACTATGGCTACACCTTC
D gene: -; clone size: few; V gene: TRBV4-3; J gene: TRBJ2-2; CDR3 protein: CASSQDIEGGELFF; CDR3 DNA: TGCGCCAGCAGCCAAGATATAGAGGGGGGGGAGCTGTTTTTT
D gene: TRBD2; clone size: few; V gene: TRBV6-5; J gene: TRBJ2-7; CDR3 protein: CASSFSGGYEQYF; CDR3 DNA: TGTGCCAGCAGTTTCTCCGGGGGGTACGAGCAGTACTTC
D gene: -; clone size: -; V gene: TRBV7-6; J gene: TRBJ1-3; CDR3 protein: CASSLAGAGNTIYF; CDR3 DNA: TGTGCCAGCAGCTTAGCGGGGGCCGGAAACACCATATATTTT
D gene: TRBD1; clone size: -; V gene: TRBV29-1; J gene: TRBJ2-7; CDR3 protein: CSVTGAGTYEQYF; CDR3 DNA: TGCAGCGTTACAGGGGCCGGAACCTACGAGCAGTACTTC
D gene: -; clone size: -; V gene: TRBV5-6; J gene: TRBJ1-3; CDR3 protein: CASSFRGHSGNTIYF; CDR3 DNA: TGTGCCAGCAGCTTTCGAGGGCACTCTGGAAACACCATATATTTT
D gene: -; clone size: -; V gene: TRBV28; J gene: TRBJ2-3; CDR3 protein: CASSLSSSDTQYF; CDR3 DNA: TGTGCCAGCAGTTTATCGAGTTCAGATACGCAGTATTTT
D gene: -; clone size: few; V gene: TRBV25-1; J gene: TRBJ2-2; CDR3 protein: CASSTENTGELFF; CDR3 DNA: TGTGCCAGCAGCACAGAGAACACCGGGGAGCTGTTTTTT
D gene: -; clone size: -; V gene: TRBV6-5; J gene: TRBJ2-2; CDR3 protein: CATKGGRIGELFF; CDR3 DNA: TGTGCCACCAAGGGGGGGCGGATCGGGGAGCTGTTTTTT
D gene: TRBD1; clone size: few; V gene: TRBV13; J gene: TRBJ2-7; CDR3 protein: CASSPRTGGFHEQYF; CDR3 DNA: TGTGCCAGCAGCCCTCGGACAGGGGGCTTCCACGAGCAGTACTTC
D gene: -; clone size: -; V gene: TRBV9; J gene: TRBJ2-1; CDR3 protein: CASRSDSHQFF; CDR3 DNA: TGTGCCAGCAGATCTGACAGCCACCAGTTCTTC
D gene: -; clone size: few; V gene: TRBV7-9; J gene: TRBJ2-5; CDR3 protein: CASSIGAGTGETQYF; CDR3 DNA: TGTGCCAGCAGCATCGGGGCAGGCACTGGGGAGACCCAGTACTTC
D gene: TRBD2; clone size: -; V gene: TRBV5-8; J gene: TRBJ2-1; CDR3 protein: CASSSALRTSSDEQFF; CDR3 DNA: TGTGCCAGCAGCTCAGCGCTCCGGACTAGCTCAGATGAGCAGTTCTTC
D gene: -; clone size: few; V gene: TRBV14; J gene: TRBJ1-3; CDR3 protein: CASSQVYQGLRRRDTIYF; CDR3 DNA: TGTGCCAGCAGCCAAGTTTACCAGGGTCTGCGGCGCCGGGACACCATATATTTT
D gene: TRBD1; clone size: few; V gene: TRBV10-3; J gene: TRBJ1-2; CDR3 protein: CAISGQGPPFYDGYTF; CDR3 DNA: TGTGCCATCAGTGGACAGGGGCCTCCATTTTACGATGGCTACACCTTC
D gene: -; clone size: few; V gene: TRBV19; J gene: TRBJ1-2; CDR3 protein: CASSLSRANYGYTF; CDR3 DNA: TGTGCCAGTAGTCTTAGCCGGGCGAACTATGGCTACACCTTC
D gene: -; clone size: -; V gene: TRBV5-6; J gene: TRBJ2-7; CDR3 protein: CASSLGSSYEQYF; CDR3 DNA: TGTGCCAGCAGCTTGGGGTCTTCCTACGAGCAGTACTTC
D gene: TRBD2; clone size: -; V gene: TRBV5-4; J gene: TRBJ2-5; CDR3 protein: CASSLYPSGGQKTQYF; CDR3 DNA: TGTGCCAGCAGCTTGTACCCTAGCGGGGGGCAAAAGACCCAGTACTTC
D gene: -; clone size: few; V gene: TRBV28; J gene: TRBJ1-4; CDR3 protein: CASSLATNRQEKLFF; CDR3 DNA: TGTGCCAGCAGTCTAGCAACCAATAGACAGGAAAAACTGTTTTTT
D gene: -; clone size: -; V gene: TRBV9; J gene: TRBJ1-5; CDR3 protein: CASSVTGQSNQPQHF; CDR3 DNA: TGTGCCAGCAGCGTTACGGGACAAAGCAATCAGCCCCAGCATTTT
D gene: -; clone size: -; V gene: TRBV11-2; J gene: TRBJ2-3; CDR3 protein: CASSLAGSSWTQYF; CDR3 DNA: TGTGCCAGCAGCTTAGCCGGTAGTAGCTGGACGCAGTATTTT
D gene: -; clone size: -; V gene: TRBV11-2; J gene: TRBJ1-4; CDR3 protein: CASSFSGLLATNEKLFF; CDR3 DNA: TGTGCCAGCAGCTTCAGTGGACTTCTTGCAACTAATGAAAAACTGTTTTTT
D gene: TRBD2; clone size: -; V gene: TRBV6-6; J gene: TRBJ2-1; CDR3 protein: CASFLRGGSYNEQFF; CDR3 DNA: TGTGCCAGCTTCTTGCGGGGGGGCTCCTACAATGAGCAGTTCTTC
D gene: -; clone size: few; V gene: TRBV7-9; J gene: TRBJ2-3; CDR3 protein: CASSRTVADTQYF; CDR3 DNA: TGTGCCAGCAGCAGGACAGTAGCCGATACGCAGTATTTT
D gene: -; clone size: few; V gene: TRBV19; J gene: TRBJ2-6; CDR3 protein: CASSFMAGATGANVLTF; CDR3 DNA: TGTGCCAGTAGTTTCATGGCGGGGGCCACCGGGGCCAACGTCCTGACTTTC
D gene: -; clone size: -; V gene: TRBV27; J gene: TRBJ1-2; CDR3 protein: CASSLYPGDDYGYTF; CDR3 DNA: TGTGCCAGCAGTTTATATCCCGGGGACGACTATGGCTACACCTTC
D gene: -; clone size: -; V gene: TRBV7-2; J gene: TRBJ2-2; CDR3 protein: CASSLGSTGELFF; CDR3 DNA: TGTGCCAGCAGCCTAGGGAGCACCGGGGAGCTGTTTTTT
D gene: -; clone size: few; V gene: TRBV23-1; J gene: TRBJ1-6; CDR3 protein: CASSRPGGGSSYNSPLHF; CDR3 DNA: TGCGCCAGCAGTCGCCCGGGTGGGGGAAGCTCCTATAATTCACCCCTCCACTTT
D gene: TRBD1; clone size: -; V gene: TRBV6-6; J gene: TRBJ2-4; CDR3 protein: CASSPDRGGIQYF; CDR3 DNA: TGTGCCAGCAGCCCGGACAGGGGAGGCATTCAGTACTTC
D gene: -; clone size: -; V gene: TRBV20-1; J gene: TRBJ2-1; CDR3 protein: CSAGNNEQFF; CDR3 DNA: TGCAGTGCTGGCAACAATGAGCAGTTCTTC
D gene: -; clone size: -; V gene: TRBV7-9; J gene: TRBJ2-3; CDR3 protein: CASSLTDTQYF; CDR3 DNA: TGTGCCAGCAGCTTAACCGATACGCAGTATTTT
D gene: TRBD1; clone size: -; V gene: TRBV6-1; J gene: TRBJ2-2; CDR3 protein: CASSERQRAGGDTGELFF; CDR3 DNA: TGTGCCAGCAGTGAACGTCAACGGGCAGGGGGCGACACCGGGGAGCTGTTTTTT
D gene: -; clone size: -; V gene: TRBV7-8; J gene: TRBJ1-2; CDR3 protein: CASSSTHGGYTF; CDR3 DNA: TGTGCCAGCAGCTCCACTCATGGTGGCTACACCTTC
D gene: -; clone size: few; V gene: TRBV9; J gene: TRBJ1-2; CDR3 protein: CASSVDLGGYGYTF; CDR3 DNA: TGTGCCAGCAGCGTAGATCTTGGGGGCTATGGCTACACCTTC